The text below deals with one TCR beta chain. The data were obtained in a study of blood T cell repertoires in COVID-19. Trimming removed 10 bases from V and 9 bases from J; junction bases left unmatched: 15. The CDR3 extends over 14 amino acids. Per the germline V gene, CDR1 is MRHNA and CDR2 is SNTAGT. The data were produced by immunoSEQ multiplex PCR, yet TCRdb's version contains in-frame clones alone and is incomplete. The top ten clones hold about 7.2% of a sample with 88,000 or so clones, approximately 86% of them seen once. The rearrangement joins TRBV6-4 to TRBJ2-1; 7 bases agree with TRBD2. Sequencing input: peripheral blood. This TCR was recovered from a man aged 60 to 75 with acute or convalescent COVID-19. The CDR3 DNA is TGTGCCACCGGACTAGGTCTCCCCTCGGGTGAGCAGTTCTTC. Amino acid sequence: CATGLGLPSGEQFF.